The clone carrying this T cell receptor (beta chain) came up once. Its antigen is not identified. V was clipped by 0 bases and J by 2 bases; unmatched bases: 4. Germline V gene lookup returns CDR1 DFQATT and CDR2 SNEGSKA (reference sequence). This CDR3 has 16 amino acids. Multiplex PCR with BIOMED2 TRB-A/B primer pools amplified TRB rearrangements. TCRdb independently ran MiXCR on the multiplex PCR reads; one entry per CDR3 protein. The sample carries 5,000 or so distinct CDR3 sequences, 25% to 30% recorded once. The sample belongs to a study of T and B cells in COVID-19 patients. Across the study: COVID-19 patients gave peripheral blood either during active infection or after recovery. Median age was about 35 years in the recovered cohort and approximately 68 years in the active-infection cohort. Of some 19 active-infection patients, about 13 were critically ill with mechanical ventilation or extracorporeal membrane oxygenation. Study-wide results and limits: Clonality of TRB repertoires was high in active COVID-19; recovery brought above-healthy diversity and richness.

TRB was amplified from around 230-520 ng of blood genomic DNA. The sample was blood. The clonotype comes from a human donor with active COVID-19. The chain links TRBV20-1 to TRBJ2-5, with 12 bases matching TRBD2. CDR3 in amino acids: CSARERLAGVQETQYF. The DNA of the CDR3 is TGCAGTGCTAGAGAGAGACTAGCGGGGGTGCAAGAGACCCAGTACTTC.